Listed below are T cell receptor beta chains from one sample, sequenced in a study of OX40 agonist ivuxolimab in advanced cancers. TCRdb's table, derived via immunoSEQ multiplex PCR, lists solely in-frame clones and lacks some. The sample contains tens of thousands of clones, around 83% of which appear only once. The sample was CD4+ or CD8+ T cells sorted from blood, taken in a trial of the OX40 agonist ivuxolimab. The receptor set was obtained from an adult with an advanced solid tumor such as melanoma, head and neck, liver or kidney cancer. The CDR3 runs from the conserved cysteine through the conserved F or W. The D gene is left open where the match is weak. Size is omitted from some rows. Given values are once, few, many or a class for expanded clones.

abundance | j_gene | v_gene | d_gene | CDR3aa | CDR3nt
once | TRBJ1-4 | TRBV6-1 | NA | CASSVGNNEKLFF | TGTGCCAGCAGTGTCGGAAATAATGAAAAACTGTTTTTT
NA | TRBJ2-1 | TRBV9 | NA | CASSTRLGDSYNEQFF | TGTGCCAGCAGCACTAGACTAGGGGACTCCTACAATGAGCAGTTCTTC
NA | TRBJ2-2 | TRBV7-8 | NA | CASSPRYGSDTGELFF | TGTGCCAGCAGCCCCAGGTACGGATCGGACACCGGGGAGCTGTTTTTT
NA | TRBJ2-7 | TRBV7-9 | NA | CASSFDTSYEQYF | TGTGCCAGCAGCTTCGACACCTCCTACGAGCAGTACTTC
NA | TRBJ2-3 | TRBV7-7 | NA | CASSLVGGLTDTQYF | TGTGCTAGCAGCTTAGTTGGGGGACTCACAGATACGCAGTATTTT
once | TRBJ1-1 | TRBV27 | TRBD1 | CASSLSGSGGYTEAFF | TGTGCCAGCAGTTTATCGGGATCAGGGGGCTACACTGAAGCTTTCTTT
few | TRBJ2-7 | TRBV4-2 | NA | CASSQTKSLNYEQYF | TGTGCCAGCAGCCAGACTAAATCCCTAAACTACGAGCAGTACTTC
NA | TRBJ2-7 | TRBV4-1 | NA | CASSQGPSLYYEQYF | TGCGCCAGCAGCCAAGGCCCTTCCCTATATTACGAGCAGTACTTC
once | TRBJ2-7 | TRBV7-6 | TRBD1 | CASTVGTGDNNEQYF | TGTGCCAGCACTGTTGGGACAGGGGACAATAACGAGCAGTACTTC
NA | TRBJ1-5 | TRBV27 | NA | CASSPGQPNQPQHF | TGTGCCAGCAGCCCCGGACAGCCCAATCAGCCCCAGCATTTT